Shown below are 9 T cell receptor beta chains from a single sample sequenced in a study of CD8 T cells in Susac syndrome. RNA totalling roughly 0.45 to 1 ug underwent reverse transcription with random hexamers. TCRdb used MiXCR to reprocess the immunoSEQ multiplex PCR reads, holding one entry per CDR3 protein. Of fewer than 85,000 distinct CDR3 sequences detected, approximately 95% appear once; the ten largest clones hold about 0.45%. The sequenced sample consisted of CD8+ T cells from PBMCs. These receptors were collected from a human donor with Susac syndrome.

This chain uses TRBV2 with TRBJ2-1; 10 nucleotides match TRBD2. Germline assignment: CDR1 SNHLY and CDR2 FYNNEI. The CDR3 is 14 residues long. J gave up 6 bases and V 5 bases, and 4 bases lay outside the gene matches. CDR3: CASSTLAGPNEQFF. In nucleotides, the CDR3 is TGTGCCAGCAGTACACTAGCGGGGCCCAATGAGCAGTTCTTC. The full variable domain, completed using reference TRBV2 and TRBJ2-1, is EPEVTQTPSHQVTQMGQEVILRCVPISNHLYFYWYRQILGQKVEFLVSFYNNEISEKSEIFDDQFSVERPDGSNFTLKIRSTKLEDSAMYFCASSTLAGPNEQFFGPGTRLTVL.

This chain joins TRBV4-3 and TRBJ2-1, with D uncertain. The germline gives CDR1 LGHNA, CDR2 YSLEER. Trimming left V 0 bases short and J 2 bases short, with 8 bases between. The CDR3 is 15 amino acids. The CDR3 loop is CASSQDAGTYNEQFF. For the CDR3, the DNA is TGCGCCAGCAGCCAAGACGCTGGAACCTACAATGAGCAGTTCTTC.

The J gene is TRBJ2-5, the V gene TRBV5-1; D may match TRBD1 or TRBD2 (5 bases each). This CDR3 is built from 15 residues. Germline V gene lookup returns CDR1 SGHRS and CDR2 YFSETQ. The germline V and J ends were trimmed by 0 bases and 7 bases, with 16 bases remaining between them. CDR3 in amino acids: CASSLAGTYEGTQYF. The CDR3 bases are TGCGCCAGCAGCTTGGCCGGGACGTATGAGGGGACCCAGTACTTC.

The V and J genes are TRBV15 and TRBJ2-5; 8 bases map to TRBD2. V was pared by 9 bases and J by 2 bases, with 14 bases of the junction left unmatched. This CDR3 contains 16 residues. The V gene's germline CDR1 is LNHNV and CDR2 YYDKDF (reference sequence). The CDR3 DNA follows: TGTGCCACAGAACCCCGGACCATAGCGGGACAAGAGACCCAGTACTTC. Translation: CATEPRTIAGQETQYF. Supplemented by reference TRBV15 and TRBJ2-5, the full variable domain reads DAMVIQNPRYQVTQFGKPVTLSCSQTLNHNVMYWYQQKSSQAPKLLFHYYDKDFNNEADTPDNFQSRRPNTSFCFLDIRSPGLGDTAMYLCATEPRTIAGQETQYFGPGTRLLVL.

The chain carries TRBV5-4 and TRBJ2-1, with 9 bases aligning to TRBD2. The ends lost 4 bases at V and 9 bases at J; junction bases unmatched: 2. Germline V lookup: CDR1 SGHNT, CDR2 YYREEE (reference sequence). This CDR3 contains 12 residues. CDR3 DNA: TGTGCCAGCAGCCTGGGACTAGCTGAGCAGTTCTTC. Translated, it gives CASSLGLAEQFF.

V and J are TRBV3-1 and TRBJ2-1; 9 bases match TRBD2. The CDR3 runs to 17 residues. Germline CDR1 and CDR2: LGHDT and YNNKEL (reference sequence). The ends lost 1 base at V and 6 bases at J; junction bases unmatched: 10. The CDR3 region has the DNA TGTGCCAGCAGCCAAGCGAAAGCGGGAGGATGGGTCAATGAGCAGTTCTTC. Protein sequence: CASSQAKAGGWVNEQFF.

As DNA, the CDR3 is TGTGCCAGCAGCTCGGCGGACGTCTCCTACGAGCAGTACTTC. The encoded protein is CASSSADVSYEQYF. The chain employs TRBV5-4 and TRBJ2-7; no firm D call. The V end lost 3 bases, the J end lost 0 bases, and 10 bases lay between the germline ends. CDR3 length: 14 residues. Germline loops: CDR1 SGHNT, CDR2 YYREEE (reference sequence).

The count of this clonotype is one. The gene calls are TRBV30 and TRBJ1-1, with no clear D. In germline, CDR1 is GTSNPN, CDR2 SVGIG (reference sequence). The CDR3 is made up of 13 amino acids. Trimming removed 7 bases at V and 0 bases at J, with 12 bases between. CDR3 coding DNA: TGTGCCTCCTGTTCCGGGATGAACACTGAAGCTTTCTTT. It specifies CASCSGMNTEAFF.

This sequence joins TRBV29-1 and TRBJ2-1; 8 nucleotides agree with TRBD2. Germline CDR1 and CDR2: SQVTM and ANQGSEA. The CDR3 loop spans 18 amino acids. Trimming cost V 1 base and J 5 bases; bases outside gene matches: 16. The CDR3 reads CSVEGPYPREGLNNEQFF. DNA of the CDR3: TGCAGCGTTGAAGGGCCCTACCCCCGGGAGGGTCTAAACAATGAGCAGTTCTTC.